Only a few counts were recorded for the clone carrying this T cell receptor (beta chain). The time point here: patch test 2, 6 weeks after DPC sensitization. The treatment was: therapeutic diphenylcyclopropenone sensitization with weekly scalp DPC. TCRdb ran MiXCR on the RACE reads and lists one entry per CDR3 protein. The sample shows 65,000 to 100,000 distinct CDR3 sequences, more than 6.5% of them seen only once. Germline CDR1 SGHNT, CDR2 YYREEE (reference sequence). The CDR3 spans 16 residues. After removal of 0 bases from V and 6 bases from J, the junction contained 11 bases not matched to a gene. This sample is part of a study of human T cells and chemical hapten exposure.

Sample: whole blood, taken in connection with sensitization to the hapten diphenylcyclopropenone (DPC). The TCR originated in a young woman with alopecia areata. Some clones in this sample may be carry-over from other donors' samples. J is TRBJ1-2 and V is TRBV5-4, with TRBD1 matching 7 bases. CDR3: CASSLGAGGKGDGYTF. CDR3 sequence (DNA): TGTGCCAGCAGCTTGGGGGCAGGGGGAAAGGGGGATGGCTACACCTTC.